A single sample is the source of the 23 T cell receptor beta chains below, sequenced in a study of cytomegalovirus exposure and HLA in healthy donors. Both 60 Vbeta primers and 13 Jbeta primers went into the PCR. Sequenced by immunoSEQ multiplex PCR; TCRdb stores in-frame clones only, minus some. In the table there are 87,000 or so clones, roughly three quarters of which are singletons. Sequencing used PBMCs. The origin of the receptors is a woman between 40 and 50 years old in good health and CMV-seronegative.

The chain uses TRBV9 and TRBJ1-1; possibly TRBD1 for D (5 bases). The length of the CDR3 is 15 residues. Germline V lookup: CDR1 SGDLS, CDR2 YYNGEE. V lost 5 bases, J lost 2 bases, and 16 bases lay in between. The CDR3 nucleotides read TGTGCCAGCAGGCCCGGACAAACGACAAACACTGAAGCTTTCTTT. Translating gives CASRPGQTTNTEAFF.

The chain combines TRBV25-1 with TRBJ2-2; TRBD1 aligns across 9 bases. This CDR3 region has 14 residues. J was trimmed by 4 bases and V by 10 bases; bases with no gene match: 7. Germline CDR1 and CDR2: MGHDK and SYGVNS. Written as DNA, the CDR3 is TGTGCCACACAAAGACAGGGGGTCACCGGGGAGCTGTTTTTT. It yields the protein CATQRQGVTGELFF.

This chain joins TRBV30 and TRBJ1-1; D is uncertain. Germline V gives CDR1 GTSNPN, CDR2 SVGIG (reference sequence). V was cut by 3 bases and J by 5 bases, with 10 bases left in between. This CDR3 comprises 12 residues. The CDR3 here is CAWSNRRTEAFF. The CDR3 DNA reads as TGTGCCTGGAGCAATAGGAGGACTGAAGCTTTCTTT.

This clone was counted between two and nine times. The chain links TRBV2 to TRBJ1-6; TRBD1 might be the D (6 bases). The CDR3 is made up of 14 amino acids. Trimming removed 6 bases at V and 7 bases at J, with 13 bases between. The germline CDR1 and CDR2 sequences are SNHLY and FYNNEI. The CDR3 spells CASSADSTNSPLHF. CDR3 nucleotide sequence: TGTGCCAGCAGCGCGGACAGTACCAATTCACCCCTCCACTTT.

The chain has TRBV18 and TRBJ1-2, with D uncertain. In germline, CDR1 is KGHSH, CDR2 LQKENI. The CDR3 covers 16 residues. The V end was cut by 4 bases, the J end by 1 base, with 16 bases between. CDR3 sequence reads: CASSLRNSQSNYGYTF. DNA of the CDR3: TGTGCCAGCTCACTACGGAACAGCCAAAGTAACTATGGCTACACCTTC.

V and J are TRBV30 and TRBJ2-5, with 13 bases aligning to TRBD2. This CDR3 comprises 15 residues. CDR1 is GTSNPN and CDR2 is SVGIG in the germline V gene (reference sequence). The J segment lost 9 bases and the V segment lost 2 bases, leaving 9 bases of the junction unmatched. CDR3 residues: CAWSSKGLAGTSQYF. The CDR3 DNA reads TGTGCCTGGAGTAGCAAGGGACTAGCGGGGACGTCCCAGTACTTC.

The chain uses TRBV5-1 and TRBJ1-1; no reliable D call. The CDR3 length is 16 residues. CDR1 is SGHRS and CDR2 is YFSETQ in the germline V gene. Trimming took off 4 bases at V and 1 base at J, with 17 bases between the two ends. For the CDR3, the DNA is TGCGCCAGCAGCACTAGCAGGAGGGCGGGGAACACTGAAGCTTTCTTT. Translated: CASSTSRRAGNTEAFF.

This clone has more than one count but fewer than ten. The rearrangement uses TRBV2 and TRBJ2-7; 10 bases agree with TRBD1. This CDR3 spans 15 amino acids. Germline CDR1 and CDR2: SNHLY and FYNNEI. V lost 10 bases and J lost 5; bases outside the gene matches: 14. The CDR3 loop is CAITKDRGYSDEQYF. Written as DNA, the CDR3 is TGTGCCATCACTAAGGACAGGGGGTATAGCGACGAGCAGTACTTC.

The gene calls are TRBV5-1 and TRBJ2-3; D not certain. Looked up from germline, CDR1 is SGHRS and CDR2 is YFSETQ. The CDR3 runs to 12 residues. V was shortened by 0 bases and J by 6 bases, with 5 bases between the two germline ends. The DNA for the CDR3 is TGCGCCAGCAGCTTGGGGGCTGATACGCAGTATTTT. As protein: CASSLGADTQYF. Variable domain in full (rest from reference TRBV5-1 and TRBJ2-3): KAGVTQTPRYLIKTRGQQVTLSCSPISGHRSVSWYQQTPGQGLQFLFEYFSETQRNKGNFPGRFSGRQFSNSRSEMNVSTLELGDSALYLCASSLGADTQYFGPGTRLTVL.

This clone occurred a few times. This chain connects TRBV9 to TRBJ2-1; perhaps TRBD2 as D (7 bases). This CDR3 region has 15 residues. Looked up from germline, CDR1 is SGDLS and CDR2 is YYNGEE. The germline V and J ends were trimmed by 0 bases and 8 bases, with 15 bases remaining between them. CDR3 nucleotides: TGTGCCAGCAGCGTAGTGGGTGGGGGGGGCCATGAGCAGTTCTTC. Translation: CASSVVGGGGHEQFF.

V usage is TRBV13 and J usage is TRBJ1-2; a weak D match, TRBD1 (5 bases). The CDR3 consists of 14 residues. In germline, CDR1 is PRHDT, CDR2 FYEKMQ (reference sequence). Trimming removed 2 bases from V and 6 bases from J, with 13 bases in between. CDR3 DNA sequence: TGTGCCAGCAGCTTACCTAGGGGCGACCATGGCTACACCTTC. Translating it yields CASSLPRGDHGYTF.

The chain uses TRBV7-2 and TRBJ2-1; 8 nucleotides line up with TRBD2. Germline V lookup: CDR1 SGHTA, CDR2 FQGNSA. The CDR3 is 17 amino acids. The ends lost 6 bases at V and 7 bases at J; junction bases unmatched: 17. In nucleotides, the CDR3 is TGTGCCAGCAGTCGCGGAAGGCCCCAGCGGGGGTCAAATGAGCAGTTCTTC. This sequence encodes CASSRGRPQRGSNEQFF.

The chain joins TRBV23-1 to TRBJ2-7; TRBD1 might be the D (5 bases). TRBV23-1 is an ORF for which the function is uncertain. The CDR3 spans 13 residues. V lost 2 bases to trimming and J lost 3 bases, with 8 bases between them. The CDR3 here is CASSQNQGYEQYF. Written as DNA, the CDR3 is TGCGCCAGCAGTCAAAACCAGGGCTACGAGCAGTACTTC.

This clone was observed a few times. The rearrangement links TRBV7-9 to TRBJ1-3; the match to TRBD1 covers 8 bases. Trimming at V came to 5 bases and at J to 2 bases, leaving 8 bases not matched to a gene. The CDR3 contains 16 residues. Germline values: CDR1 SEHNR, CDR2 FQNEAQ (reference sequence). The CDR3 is CASSLTMDRAGNTIYF. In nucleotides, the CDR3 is TGTGCCAGCAGCCTCACCATGGACAGGGCTGGAAACACCATATATTTT.

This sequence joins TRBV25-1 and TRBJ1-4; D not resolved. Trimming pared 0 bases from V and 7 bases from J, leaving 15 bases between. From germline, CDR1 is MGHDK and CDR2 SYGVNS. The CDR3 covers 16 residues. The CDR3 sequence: CASSEYSPGSSEKLFF. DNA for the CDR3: TGTGCCAGCAGTGAATATAGTCCGGGGTCTAGTGAAAAACTGTTTTTT.

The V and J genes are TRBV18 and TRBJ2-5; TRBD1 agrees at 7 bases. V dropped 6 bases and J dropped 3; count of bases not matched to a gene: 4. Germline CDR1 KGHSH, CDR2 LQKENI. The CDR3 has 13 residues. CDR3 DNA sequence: TGTGCCAGCTCGCAGGGACAGAAAGAGACCCAGTACTTC. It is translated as CASSQGQKETQYF. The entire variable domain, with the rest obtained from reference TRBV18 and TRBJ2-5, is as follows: NAGVMQNPRHLVRRRGQEARLRCSPMKGHSHVYWYRQLPEEGLKFMVYLQKENIIDESGMPKERFSAEFPKEGPSILRIQQVVRGDSAAYFCASSQGQKETQYFGPGTRLLVL.

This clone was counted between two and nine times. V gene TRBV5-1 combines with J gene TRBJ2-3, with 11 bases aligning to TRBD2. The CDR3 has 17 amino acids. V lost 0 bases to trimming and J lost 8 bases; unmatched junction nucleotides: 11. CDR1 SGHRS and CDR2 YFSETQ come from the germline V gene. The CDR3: CASSLAWMTSGVGTQYF. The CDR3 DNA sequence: TGCGCCAGCAGCTTGGCCTGGATGACTAGCGGGGTCGGTACGCAGTATTTT.

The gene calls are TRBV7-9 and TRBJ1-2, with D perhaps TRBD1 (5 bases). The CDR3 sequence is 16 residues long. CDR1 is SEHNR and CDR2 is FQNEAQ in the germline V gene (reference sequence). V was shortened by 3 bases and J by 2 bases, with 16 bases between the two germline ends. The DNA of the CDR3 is TGTGCCAGCAGCTTGTTATCTTGGGGCACCAACTATGGCTACACCTTC. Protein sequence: CASSLLSWGTNYGYTF.

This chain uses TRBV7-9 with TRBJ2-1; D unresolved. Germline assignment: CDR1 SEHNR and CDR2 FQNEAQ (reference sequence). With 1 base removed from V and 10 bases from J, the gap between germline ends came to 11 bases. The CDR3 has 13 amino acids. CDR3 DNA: TGTGCCAGCAGCTTAGGTTGGTCCGGGGAGCAGTTCTTC. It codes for CASSLGWSGEQFF. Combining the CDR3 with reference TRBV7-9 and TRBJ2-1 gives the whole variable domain DTGVSQNPRHKITKRGQNVTFRCDPISEHNRLYWYRQTLGQGPEFLTYFQNEAQLEKSRLLSDRFSAERPKGSFSTLEIQRTEQGDSAMYLCASSLGWSGEQFFGPGTRLTVL.

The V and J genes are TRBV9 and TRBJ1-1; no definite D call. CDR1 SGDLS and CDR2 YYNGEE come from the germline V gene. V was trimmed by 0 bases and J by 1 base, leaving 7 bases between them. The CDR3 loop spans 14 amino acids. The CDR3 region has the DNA TGTGCCAGCAGCGTAGGAGTCAAGAACACTGAAGCTTTCTTT. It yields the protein CASSVGVKNTEAFF. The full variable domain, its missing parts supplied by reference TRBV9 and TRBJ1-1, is DSGVTQTPKHLITATGQRVTLRCSPRSGDLSVYWYQQSLDQGLQFLIQYYNGEERAKGNILERFSAQQFPDLHSELNLSSLELGDSALYFCASSVGVKNTEAFFGQGTRLTVV.

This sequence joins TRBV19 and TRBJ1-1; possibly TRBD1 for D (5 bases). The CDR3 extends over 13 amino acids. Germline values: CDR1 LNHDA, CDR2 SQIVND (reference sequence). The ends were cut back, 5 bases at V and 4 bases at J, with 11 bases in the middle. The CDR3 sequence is CASSSQGVTEAFF. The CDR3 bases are TGTGCCAGTAGTTCCCAAGGGGTCACTGAAGCTTTCTTT.

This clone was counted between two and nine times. The CDR3 here is CASSPDSHMNTEAFF. The CDR3 DNA reads TGTGCCAGCAGCCCGGACAGCCACATGAACACTGAAGCTTTCTTT. The chain recombines TRBV7-3 with TRBJ1-1; D perhaps matches TRBD1 (6 bases). V lost 5 bases and J lost 0, with 13 bases in between. The length of the CDR3 is 15 residues. CDR1 is SGHTA and CDR2 is FQGTGA in the germline V gene. Based on the CDR3 plus reference TRBV7-3 and TRBJ1-1, the full variable domain is GAGVSQTPSNKVTEKGKYVELRCDPISGHTALYWYRQSLGQGPEFLIYFQGTGAADDSGLPNDRFFAVRPEGSVSTLKIQRTERGDSAVYLCASSPDSHMNTEAFFGQGTRLTVV.

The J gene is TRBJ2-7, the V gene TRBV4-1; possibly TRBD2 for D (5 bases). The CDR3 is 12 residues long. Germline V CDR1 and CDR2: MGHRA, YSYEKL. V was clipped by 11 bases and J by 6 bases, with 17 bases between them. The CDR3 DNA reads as TGCGCCGGCCCTCGCGGACTGGCCGAGCAGTACTTC. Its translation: CAGPRGLAEQYF.